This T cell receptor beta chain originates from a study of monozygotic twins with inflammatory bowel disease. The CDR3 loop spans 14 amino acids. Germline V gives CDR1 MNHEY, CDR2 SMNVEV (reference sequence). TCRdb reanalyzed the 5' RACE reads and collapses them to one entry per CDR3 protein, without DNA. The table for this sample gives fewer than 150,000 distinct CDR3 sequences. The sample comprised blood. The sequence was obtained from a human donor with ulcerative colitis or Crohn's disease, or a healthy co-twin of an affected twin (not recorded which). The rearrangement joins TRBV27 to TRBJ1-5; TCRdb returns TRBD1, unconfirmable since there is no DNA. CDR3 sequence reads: CASSLGQHTPLQHF.